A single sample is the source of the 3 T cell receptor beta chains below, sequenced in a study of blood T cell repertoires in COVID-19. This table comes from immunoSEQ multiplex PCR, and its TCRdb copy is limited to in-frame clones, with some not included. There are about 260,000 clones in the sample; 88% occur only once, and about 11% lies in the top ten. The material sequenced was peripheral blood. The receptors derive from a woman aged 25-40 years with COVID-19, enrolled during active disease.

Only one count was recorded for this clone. Written as DNA, the CDR3 is TGTGCCAGCAGCTTAGGGGACATGAACACTGAAGCTTTCTTT. It yields the protein CASSLGDMNTEAFF. The genes are TRBV13 and TRBJ1-1; maybe TRBD1 (5 bases). The V gene lost 0 bases and the J gene lost 0 bases, with 5 bases spanning the gap. Looked up from germline, CDR1 is PRHDT and CDR2 is FYEKMQ (reference sequence). The length of the CDR3 is 14 residues.

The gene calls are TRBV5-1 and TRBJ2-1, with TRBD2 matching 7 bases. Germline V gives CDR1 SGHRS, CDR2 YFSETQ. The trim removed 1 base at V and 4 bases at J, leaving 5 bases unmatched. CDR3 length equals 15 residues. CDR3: CASSLSGGGYNEQFF. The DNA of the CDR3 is TGCGCCAGCAGCTTGAGCGGCGGGGGTTACAATGAGCAGTTCTTC.

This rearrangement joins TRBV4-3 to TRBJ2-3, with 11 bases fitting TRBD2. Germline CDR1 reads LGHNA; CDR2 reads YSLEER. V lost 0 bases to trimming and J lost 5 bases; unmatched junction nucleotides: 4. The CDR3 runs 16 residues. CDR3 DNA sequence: TGCGCCAGCAGCCAAGAACTAGCGGGAGTCGGAGATACGCAGTATTTT. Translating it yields CASSQELAGVGDTQYF.